This T cell receptor beta chain was obtained from a study of blood T cell repertoires in COVID-19. Study information: Acute and convalescent COVID-19 samples came from the United States, Italy and Spain. From T cells, B-cell-depleted T cells, or PBMCs came the material, which was cDNA or gDNA.

Original analysis: By means of reference gene primer amplification, nucleated cell counts were estimated. Assay: immunoSEQ multiplex PCR; the TCRdb copy retains only in-frame clones and omits some. That table furnishes V, J and clone size, whereas the DNA furnished D and trimming. The sample has 100,000 to 150,000 clones; roughly 87% are singletons. The CDR3 has 15 residues. J lost 8 bases, V lost 3 bases, and 4 bases had no gene match. Germline assignment: CDR1 SGHTA and CDR2 FQGNSA. The specimen sequenced was peripheral blood. This rearrangement joins TRBV7-2 to TRBJ2-1; TRBD2 agrees at 13 bases. This clonotype was obtained from an elderly man with active or convalescent COVID-19. As DNA, the CDR3 is TGTGCCAGCAGCTTTGGACTAGCGGGAGAGTATGAGCAGTTCTTC. Translating gives CASSFGLAGEYEQFF. The whole variable domain, remainder taken from reference TRBV7-2 and TRBJ2-1, is GAGVSQSPSNKVTEKGKDVELRCDPISGHTALYWYRQSLGQGLEFLIYFQGNSAPDKSGLPSDRFSAERTGGSVSTLTIQRTQQEDSAVYLCASSFGLAGEYEQFFGPGTRLTVL.